What follows are 27 T cell receptor beta chains derived from one specimen sequenced in a study of blood T cell repertoires in COVID-19. Using immunoSEQ multiplex PCR, the repertoire was profiled, and TCRdb retains in-frame clones only, with some absent. This sample has some 250,000 clones, with over 80% found just once. Sequencing was performed on peripheral blood. The receptors stem from a man between 40 and 49 years old with acute or convalescent COVID-19.

The chain joins TRBV30 to TRBJ1-1, with 8 nucleotides matching TRBD1. CDR3 length: 13 amino acids. CDR1 and CDR2 (germline): GTSNPN, SVGIG (reference sequence). The V segment lost 7 bases and the J segment 3 bases; nucleotides outside the gene matches: 7. DNA of the CDR3: TGTGCCTTCTCCGACAGGGGTGACACTGAAGCTTTCTTT. Amino acid sequence: CAFSDRGDTEAFF.

There are a few counts of this clone. This chain uses TRBV11-2 with TRBJ2-2; TRBD2 is a possible D gene (6 bases). The V gene's germline CDR1 is SGHAT and CDR2 FQNNGV. This CDR3 is built from 18 residues. Between the trimmed V and J ends, which lost 1 base and 4 bases, there was a span of 19 bases. The CDR3 is CASSLATAGRYSTGELFF. The CDR3 DNA reads as TGTGCCAGCAGCTTAGCAACCGCGGGAAGGTATAGCACCGGGGAGCTGTTTTTT.

The rearrangement joins TRBV9 to TRBJ2-7; maybe TRBD1 (5 bases). Trimming removed 1 base from V and 1 base from J, with 9 bases in between. Germline CDR1 SGDLS, CDR2 YYNGEE. This CDR3 region has 14 residues. CDR3 in amino acids: CASSVQGHSYEQYF. CDR3 nucleotide sequence: TGTGCCAGCAGCGTACAGGGCCATTCCTACGAGCAGTACTTC.

The CDR3 sequence: CAWSRTVFATNEKLFF. The CDR3 nucleotides are TGTGCCTGGAGCCGGACAGTTTTTGCAACTAATGAAAAACTGTTTTTT. The genes are TRBV30 and TRBJ1-4; the D gene is possibly TRBD1 (6 bases). The V gene lost 3 bases and the J gene lost 0 bases, with 14 bases spanning the gap. The CDR3 loop spans 16 amino acids. CDR1 and CDR2 (germline): GTSNPN, SVGIG (reference sequence). The full variable domain, in which reference TRBV30 and TRBJ1-4 provide the parts outside the CDR3, is SQTIHQWPATLVQPVGSPLSLECTVEGTSNPNLYWYRQAAGRGLQLLFYSVGIGQISSEVPQNLSASRPQDRQFILSSKKLLLSDSGFYLCAWSRTVFATNEKLFFGSGTQLSVL.

This clone was seen a single time. The rearrangement uses TRBV10-1 and TRBJ2-7, with a weak D call TRBD2 (6 bases). This CDR3 is 18 amino acids long. V was clipped by 6 bases and J by 3 bases, with 27 bases between them. Germline V CDR1 and CDR2: WNHNN, SYGVQD (reference sequence). The CDR3 DNA follows: TGCGCCAGCAGGGTGGGACTTGAAGGAGGTCCGGGCCACTACGAGCAGTACTTC. It translates to CASRVGLEGGPGHYEQYF.

The chain is built from TRBV6-4 and TRBJ1-1; no firm D call. The V gene's germline CDR1 is MRHNA and CDR2 SNTAGT. The CDR3 totals 12 residues. Trimming cost V 7 bases and J 6 bases, with 12 bases left between them. CDR3 region: CASMERASEAFF. The CDR3 nucleotides are TGTGCCAGCATGGAGAGGGCCTCTGAAGCTTTCTTT.

As DNA, the CDR3 is TGCAGCGTTGGGGACTCTGGGGCCCGCGCAAAAAACATTCAGTACTTC. It specifies CSVGDSGARAKNIQYF. V gene TRBV29-1 combines with J gene TRBJ2-4; D may be TRBD2 (6 bases). This CDR3 has 16 amino acids. The germline V and J ends were trimmed by 4 bases and 4 bases, with 20 bases remaining between them. The germline V gene encodes CDR1 SQVTM and CDR2 ANQGSEA.

The chain links TRBV10-3 to TRBJ1-2; 7 nucleotides align to TRBD1. CDR3 length equals 14 residues. V lost 6 bases and J lost 2; bases outside the gene matches: 6. In germline, CDR1 is ENHRY, CDR2 SYGVKD. The CDR3 loop reads CAIREGQNNYGYTF. The CDR3 DNA is TGTGCCATCAGAGAGGGACAGAACAACTATGGCTACACCTTC.

J is TRBJ1-2 and V is TRBV3-1 (or the pseudogene TRBV3-2); D gene ambiguous. The CDR3 is 12 amino acids. Germline CDR1 LGHDT, CDR2 YNNKEL (reference sequence). Trimming took off 2 bases at V and 4 bases at J, with 5 bases between the two ends. The CDR3 DNA sequence: TGTGCCAGCAGCCAACAGATCTATGGCTACACCTTC. It codes for CASSQQIYGYTF.

The chain employs TRBV11-1 and TRBJ2-7; the match to TRBD1 covers 8 bases. The CDR3 is 16 residues long. Germline CDR1 SGHAT, CDR2 FQDESV (reference sequence). Trimming at V came to 5 bases and at J to 2 bases, leaving 11 bases not matched to a gene. Here the CDR3 reads CASSRLGTGGTYEQYF. The CDR3 bases are TGTGCCAGCAGCCGACTGGGTACAGGGGGGACCTACGAGCAGTACTTC.

The chain uses TRBV29-1 and TRBJ1-1; 7 nucleotides align to TRBD1. Germline lookup yields CDR1 SQVTM and CDR2 ANQGSEA. With 3 bases clipped from V and 4 bases from J, the junction kept 5 bases outside the gene matches. This CDR3 is 13 amino acids long. DNA of the CDR3: TGCAGCGTTGACGACAGGGAAGGCACTGAAGCTTTCTTT. The encoded protein is CSVDDREGTEAFF.

The V and J genes are TRBV19 and TRBJ1-2; no firm D call. Germline-derived CDR1 and CDR2 are LNHDA and SQIVND (reference sequence). The CDR3 totals 16 residues. V shed 0 bases and J shed 4 bases, with 15 bases lying between them. The CDR3 DNA reads TGTGCCAGTAGTATAGATCGTCCGCTAACGGGCTATGGCTACACCTTC. It codes for CASSIDRPLTGYGYTF.

The chain carries TRBV5-5 and TRBJ1-4, with 7 nucleotides matching TRBD1. J gave up 5 bases and V 4 bases, and 8 bases lay outside the gene matches. This CDR3 has 15 residues. Looked up from germline, CDR1 is SGHKS and CDR2 is YYEKEE (reference sequence). CDR3 nucleotides: TGTGCCAGCAGCCCTGAACAGGGGTGGAATGAAAAACTGTTTTTT. Translating it yields CASSPEQGWNEKLFF.

This clone has only one observation. V gene TRBV6-4 combines with J gene TRBJ1-5; 8 bases align to TRBD1. The CDR3 loop spans 14 amino acids. V lost 8 bases to trimming and J lost 7 bases; unmatched junction nucleotides: 10. Germline CDR1 is MRHNA and CDR2 is SNTAGT. CDR3 in amino acids: CASSPDRGHQPQHF. The DNA for the CDR3 is TGTGCCAGCTCGCCTGACAGGGGTCACCAGCCCCAGCATTTT.

This clone was found once. The DNA for the CDR3 is TGTGCCAGCAGCTTAGACCTCGGGGGTGGGTACGAGCAGTACTTC. Translating gives CASSLDLGGGYEQYF. The chain uses TRBV5-5 and TRBJ2-7, with D tentatively TRBD2 (6 bases). The CDR3 spans 15 residues. Per germline, CDR1 SGHKS and CDR2 YYEKEE (reference sequence). V lost 2 bases and J lost 4, with 16 bases in between.

The chain couples TRBV19 to TRBJ1-1; 7 bases agree with TRBD1. Germline CDR1 reads LNHDA; CDR2 reads SQIVND (reference sequence). CDR3 length: 14 residues. With 9 bases clipped from V and 1 base from J, the junction kept 8 bases outside the gene matches. The CDR3 here is CASTPGQSNTEAFF. The CDR3 coding sequence is TGTGCCAGCACCCCGGGACAGTCGAACACTGAAGCTTTCTTT. Combining the CDR3 with reference TRBV19 and TRBJ1-1 gives the whole variable domain DGGITQSPKYLFRKEGQNVTLSCEQNLNHDAMYWYRQDPGQGLRLIYYSQIVNDFQKGDIAEGYSVSREKKESFPLTVTSAQKNPTAFYLCASTPGQSNTEAFFGQGTRLTVV.

The J gene is TRBJ1-6, the V gene TRBV2; no reliable D call. Germline CDR1 and CDR2: SNHLY and FYNNEI. The germline V and J ends were trimmed by 6 bases and 9 bases, with 15 bases remaining between them. The CDR3 has 14 residues. The CDR3 reads CASSLDGMGSPLHF. In nucleotides, the CDR3 is TGTGCCAGCAGCCTAGACGGGATGGGTTCACCCCTCCACTTT.

In DNA form, the CDR3 reads TGTGCCAGCAGCCGAAATAGCGGGACCTACGAGCAGTACTTC. It encodes CASSRNSGTYEQYF. The chain links TRBV3-1 (or the pseudogene TRBV3-2) to TRBJ2-7; 8 bases fit TRBD2. The CDR3 sequence is 14 residues long. Germline CDR1 is LGHDT and CDR2 is YNNKEL (reference sequence). Trimming at V came to 4 bases and at J to 2 bases, leaving 4 bases not matched to a gene.

This clone was counted once. The chain joins TRBV19 to TRBJ2-1; TRBD1 aligns across 8 bases. The CDR3 covers 14 residues. Germline V gene sequence: CDR1 LNHDA, CDR2 SQIVND (reference sequence). Trimming cost V 10 bases and J 5 bases; bases outside gene matches: 10. This CDR3 reads CATARQGADNEQFF. CDR3 nucleotide sequence: TGTGCCACCGCTCGGCAGGGGGCGGACAATGAGCAGTTCTTC.

The rearrangement joins TRBV7-9 to TRBJ2-1; weak D call: TRBD2 (5 bases). The CDR3 covers 13 residues. V lost 5 bases, J lost 9 bases, and 14 bases lay in between. Germline V gene sequence: CDR1 SEHNR, CDR2 FQNEAQ (reference sequence). CDR3 protein: CASSRDSLGEQFF. The CDR3 nucleotides read TGTGCCAGCAGCCGGGATTCACTGGGTGAGCAGTTCTTC.

The chain has TRBV27 and TRBJ1-5; possible D gene TRBD1, 6 bases. The CDR3 contains 14 residues. V gave up 6 bases and J gave up 11 bases, with 20 bases separating them. Germline V gene sequence: CDR1 MNHEY, CDR2 SMNVEV (reference sequence). The DNA for the CDR3 is TGTGCCAGCAGCCCGGGGGGCCCCGGCGGGGCCCAGCATTTT. It specifies CASSPGGPGGAQHF.

V gene TRBV30 combines with J gene TRBJ2-5; a possible D gene is TRBD2 (5 bases). The length of the CDR3 is 12 residues. Trimming took 2 bases from V and 2 from J, leaving 6 bases between them. Per germline, CDR1 GTSNPN and CDR2 SVGIG (reference sequence). This CDR3 reads CAWSTSQETQYF. CDR3 bases: TGTGCCTGGAGTACTAGTCAAGAGACCCAGTACTTC.

The rearrangement links TRBV11-2 to TRBJ2-1; D might be TRBD2 (6 bases). The CDR3 spans 15 residues. Germline V CDR1 and CDR2: SGHAT, FQNNGV. V was clipped by 2 bases and J by 7 bases, with 15 bases between them. CDR3 in amino acids: CASSLSAGLINEQFF. In DNA, the CDR3 is TGTGCCAGCAGCTTAAGCGCGGGACTCATAAATGAGCAGTTCTTC.

The chain combines TRBV10-3 with TRBJ1-2, with D possibly being TRBD1 (5 bases). The CDR3 runs 15 residues. V was shortened by 4 bases and J by 1 base, with 13 bases between the two germline ends. CDR1 and CDR2 (germline): ENHRY, SYGVKD. The CDR3 here is CAISGQGSFNYGYTF. Written as DNA, the CDR3 is TGTGCCATCAGTGGGCAGGGTTCCTTTAACTATGGCTACACCTTC.

The sample holds a few counts of this clone. The rearrangement joins TRBV29-1 to TRBJ1-1, with 7 bases aligning to TRBD1. Germline lookup yields CDR1 SQVTM and CDR2 ANQGSEA. J gave up 5 bases and V 1 base, and 4 bases lay outside the gene matches. The CDR3 is 13 residues long. The CDR3 loop is CSVEGAGGTEAFF. Written as DNA, the CDR3 is TGCAGCGTTGAAGGAGCAGGGGGAACTGAAGCTTTCTTT. The full variable domain, rest sourced from reference TRBV29-1 and TRBJ1-1, is SAVISQKPSRDICQRGTSLTIQCQVDSQVTMMFWYRQQPGQSLTLIATANQGSEATYESGFVIDKFPISRPNLTFSTLTVSNMSPEDSSIYLCSVEGAGGTEAFFGQGTRLTVV.

The chain uses TRBV3-1 (or the pseudogene TRBV3-2) and TRBJ2-5, with D uncertain. The CDR3 extends over 13 amino acids. The germline gives CDR1 LGHDT, CDR2 YNNKEL (reference sequence). V gave up 1 base and J gave up 7 bases, with 10 bases separating them. The DNA for the CDR3 is TGTGCCAGCAGCCAAGCGCTCGGTCTGACCCAGTACTTC. This encodes CASSQALGLTQYF.

The chain uses TRBV27 and TRBJ1-2; perhaps TRBD1 as D (6 bases). CDR3 length equals 12 residues. The V and J ends lost 6 bases and 8 bases respectively, with 13 bases between them. The V gene's germline CDR1 is MNHEY and CDR2 SMNVEV (reference sequence). As DNA, the CDR3 is TGTGCCAGCAGCAGGGGCTATGGGGGCTACACCTTC. Protein: CASSRGYGGYTF.